The 14 T cell receptor beta chains given below trace back to one sample, sequenced in a study of shared clonotypes between healthy human individuals. CD45RO-negative cells were positively selected for CCR7, leaving out terminally differentiated effector memory CD45RA+ cells. Measured with immunoSEQ multiplex PCR; TCRdb has only the in-frame clones, and not every one. The sample shows around 2,000,000 clones, about 95% of them seen only once. Material for sequencing was naive CD8+ T cells sorted from blood. These receptors came from a man between 18 and 29 years old in good health.

This clone was seen just once. J is TRBJ2-2 and V is TRBV4-1; D is possibly TRBD2 (7 bases). The CDR3 extends over 15 amino acids. Germline V gives CDR1 MGHRA, CDR2 YSYEKL. Trimming took off 3 bases at V and 4 bases at J, with 12 bases between the two ends. The CDR3 coding sequence is TGCGCCAGCAGCCATGCGGGGGACATCACCGGGGAGCTGTTTTTT. It encodes CASSHAGDITGELFF.

The chain carries TRBV7-2 and TRBJ2-3; D is undetermined. V lost 5 bases, J lost 4 bases, and 10 bases lay in between. The CDR3 is 13 amino acids. Germline values: CDR1 SGHTA, CDR2 FQGNSA. The CDR3 spells CASSPETPDTQYF. CDR3 bases: TGTGCCAGCAGCCCGGAGACTCCAGATACGCAGTATTTT.

The chain is built from TRBV28 and TRBJ2-7, with D perhaps TRBD2 (6 bases). CDR1 MDHEN and CDR2 SYDVKM come from the germline V gene. CDR3 length: 13 amino acids. V dropped 3 bases and J dropped 11 bases, with 17 bases sitting between them. The CDR3 DNA follows: TGTGCCAGCAGTTTCGCCCTCCGGGACTTTGAGTACTTC. Translated, it gives CASSFALRDFEYF.

The gene calls are TRBV28 and TRBJ2-5, with a possible D match to TRBD2 (7 bases). CDR3 length: 16 amino acids. Trimming removed 4 bases at V and 7 bases at J, with 22 bases between. The V gene's germline CDR1 is MDHEN and CDR2 SYDVKM. CDR3 sequence reads: CASSSPLGGAYPTQYF. CDR3 DNA sequence: TGTGCCAGCAGTTCCCCTTTGGGGGGGGCATACCCGACCCAGTACTTC.

The chain joins TRBV5-6 to TRBJ2-7, with 10 bases identical to TRBD2. V shed 2 bases and J 2 bases; nucleotides not matched to a gene: 10. The CDR3 is made up of 17 amino acids. Germline values: CDR1 SGHDT, CDR2 YYEEEE. CDR3 sequence (DNA): TGTGCCAGCAGCTTTCCAGCGGGAGGGAGGAATACCTACGAGCAGTACTTC. Translating gives CASSFPAGGRNTYEQYF. Filled out from reference TRBV5-6 and TRBJ2-7, the complete variable domain reads DAGVTQSPTHLIKTRGQQVTLRCSPKSGHDTVSWYQQALGQGPQFIFQYYEEEERQRGNFPDRFSGHQFPNYSSELNVNALLLGDSALYLCASSFPAGGRNTYEQYFGPGTRLTVT.

This clone has only one observation. V gene TRBV7-6 combines with J gene TRBJ1-1; 7 bases are shared with TRBD1. V shed 4 bases, J shed 4 bases, and the junction held 0 bases outside the gene matches. This CDR3 is 12 amino acids long. Germline-derived CDR1 and CDR2 are SGHVS and FNYEAQ. Here the CDR3 reads CASSSGGTEAFF. The CDR3 region has the DNA TGTGCCAGCAGCTCAGGGGGCACTGAAGCTTTCTTT.

The V gene is TRBV6-1, the J gene TRBJ2-3; D is ambiguous. CDR1 is MNHNS and CDR2 is SASEGT in the germline V gene. The CDR3 length is 15 residues. Trimming cost V 2 bases and J 1 base, with 10 bases left between them. In nucleotides, the CDR3 is TGTGCCAGCAGTGAATTGGTGACCGGCACAGATACGCAGTATTTT. This sequence encodes CASSELVTGTDTQYF.

V is TRBV6-6 and J is TRBJ2-3; perhaps TRBD2 as D (5 bases). There are 16 residues in the CDR3. Per the germline V gene, CDR1 is MNHNY and CDR2 is SVGAGI (reference sequence). V dropped 2 bases and J dropped 0 bases, with 12 bases sitting between them. CDR3 region: CASSYASGASTDTQYF. The CDR3 DNA reads TGTGCCAGCAGTTACGCCAGCGGCGCTAGCACAGATACGCAGTATTTT.

The J gene is TRBJ1-1, the V gene TRBV19, with D unclear. Germline V gene sequence: CDR1 LNHDA, CDR2 SQIVND (reference sequence). Trimming pared 6 bases from V and 6 bases from J, leaving 11 bases between. The CDR3 is 12 amino acids. The CDR3 bases are TGTGCCAGTAGCCCTGCAGGCGCTGAAGCTTTCTTT. This encodes CASSPAGAEAFF.

This clone was recorded only once. The chain employs TRBV28 and TRBJ2-7; D is possibly TRBD2 (5 bases). The CDR3 has 15 amino acids. Germline-derived CDR1 and CDR2 are MDHEN and SYDVKM. Trimming cost V 5 bases and J 5 bases, with 19 bases left between them. Written as DNA, the CDR3 is TGTGCCAGCAGTCCCCGGGAAGGGAGTATCAACGAGCAGTACTTC. Translated, it gives CASSPREGSINEQYF.

The chain couples TRBV5-6 to TRBJ2-7, with D perhaps TRBD1 (6 bases). Germline CDR1 is SGHDT and CDR2 is YYEEEE. Trimming pared 0 bases from V and 0 bases from J, leaving 10 bases between. The CDR3 runs to 15 residues. The DNA of the CDR3 is TGTGCCAGCAGCTTGGAACAGGGCCCCTCCTACGAGCAGTACTTC. It yields the protein CASSLEQGPSYEQYF.

This chain links TRBV5-1 with TRBJ1-5; D might be TRBD1 (5 bases). Germline loops: CDR1 SGHRS, CDR2 YFSETQ. V dropped 0 bases and J dropped 3 bases, with 10 bases sitting between them. The CDR3 has 15 amino acids. CDR3 region: CASSLAGLHNQPQHF. The CDR3 DNA follows: TGCGCCAGCAGCTTGGCGGGGCTTCACAATCAGCCCCAGCATTTT.

The rearrangement links TRBV28 to TRBJ1-2; 7 bases agree with TRBD1. V dropped 6 bases and J dropped 8; count of bases not matched to a gene: 12. This CDR3 has 14 amino acids. In germline, CDR1 is MDHEN, CDR2 SYDVKM. The DNA for the CDR3 is TGTGCCAGCAGAGTGCGAGAGGGGGCTGGCGGCTACACCTTC. Its protein product is CASRVREGAGGYTF.

V and J are TRBV5-6 and TRBJ2-1, with D perhaps being TRBD1 or TRBD2 (5 bases each). The V end was cut by 2 bases, the J end by 5 bases, with 14 bases between. The CDR3 totals 15 residues. Germline lookup yields CDR1 SGHDT and CDR2 YYEEEE. In DNA form, the CDR3 reads TGTGCCAGCAGCTTCCTGGGAGAACAGGACAATGAGCAGTTCTTC. This encodes CASSFLGEQDNEQFF. The whole variable domain, remainder taken from reference TRBV5-6 and TRBJ2-1, is DAGVTQSPTHLIKTRGQQVTLRCSPKSGHDTVSWYQQALGQGPQFIFQYYEEEERQRGNFPDRFSGHQFPNYSSELNVNALLLGDSALYLCASSFLGEQDNEQFFGPGTRLTVL.